This T cell receptor beta chain was sequenced during a study of cytomegalovirus exposure and HLA in healthy donors. Comment on this clone: Its antigen is not identified. At one of its ends the junction is not consistent with the germline gene, which may arise from a read error.

The PCR ran on 60 Vbeta and 13 Jbeta primers. Libraries were prepared by immunoSEQ multiplex PCR; TCRdb keeps only in-frame clonotypes and omits some of them. Among about 150,000 clones listed, more than 75% were seen once. Points from the study as a whole: Accurate predictions that matched the HLA-A and HLA-B alleles of most subjects were reportedly made from TCR beta sequences. In a later analysis, a genetic analysis reported fewer productive-TCR N-insertions in an Asian-associated ancestry cluster than the cohort average. A later analysis found that most CMV-associated TCR beta chains appeared HLA-restricted.

This sequence was found in a man younger than 45 in good health and CMV-seropositive. The sequenced sample consisted of PBMCs.

The DNA for the CDR3 is TGTGCTAGCAGCTTAGGTCAGGCCCCCCGGGAGACCCAGTACTTC. Protein: CASSLGQAPRETQYF. The gene calls are TRBV7-7 and TRBJ2-5; D is ambiguous. Germline V CDR1 and CDR2: SSHAT, FNYEAQ (reference sequence). CDR3 length equals 15 residues.